The sequence of this T cell receptor (beta chain) was determined in a study of blood T cell repertoires in COVID-19. Authors' methods: Estimation of nucleated cell counts was performed using reference gene primer amplification. Sequenced by immunoSEQ multiplex PCR; TCRdb stores in-frame clones only, minus some. V, J and clone size are taken as reported in that table, and D and trimming were inferred from the DNA itself. The sample comprises a few hundred thousand clones, around 85% of which are singletons, and approximately 3.7% rests with the top ten. This clone has only one observation. CDR3 size: 13 residues. V dropped 6 bases and J dropped 3; count of bases not matched to a gene: 2. The germline gives CDR1 MNHEY, CDR2 SVGAGI.

This chain links TRBV6-5 with TRBJ1-2; TRBD1 matches at 9 bases. The source material was peripheral blood. This clonotype was sampled from a woman younger than 35 with acute or convalescent COVID-19. The CDR3 loop reads CASRDRGYYGYTF. In DNA, the CDR3 is TGTGCCAGCAGGGACAGGGGTTACTATGGCTACACCTTC.